The 5 T cell receptor beta chains below come from one sample, sequenced in a study of cytomegalovirus exposure and HLA in healthy donors. The PCR had 60 Vbeta and 13 Jbeta primers. Measured with immunoSEQ multiplex PCR; TCRdb has only the in-frame clones, and not every one. The sample consists of 80,000 to 90,000 clones, 81% of them appearing once. The sequenced material came from PBMCs. These TCRs come from a woman between 25 and 40 years old in good health and CMV-seronegative.

The rearrangement joins TRBV7-2 to TRBJ1-2, with D unresolved. Germline CDR1 is SGHTA and CDR2 is FQGNSA. The CDR3 length is 13 residues. Trimming removed 5 bases from V and 6 bases from J, with 13 bases in between. CDR3 nucleotides: TGTGCCAGCAGCCCCACTCGGGTTGATGGCTACACCTTC. Translating it yields CASSPTRVDGYTF.

V is TRBV4-1 and J is TRBJ1-3, with TRBD1 as a possible D gene (6 bases). Germline V gene sequence: CDR1 MGHRA, CDR2 YSYEKL. Trimming took off 4 bases at V and 0 bases at J, with 16 bases between the two ends. CDR3 length: 17 amino acids. The CDR3 region is CASSPRRTDYSGNTIYF. CDR3 DNA: TGCGCCAGCAGCCCTCGAAGGACAGACTACTCTGGAAACACCATATATTTT.

This chain connects TRBV19 to TRBJ2-3; possible D gene TRBD1, 5 bases. This CDR3 is 15 amino acids long. Trimming pared 5 bases from V and 9 bases from J, leaving 21 bases between. Germline V gene data show CDR1 as LNHDA and CDR2 as SQIVND (reference sequence). This CDR3 is CASSHPTLGASTQYF. DNA for the CDR3: TGTGCCAGTAGTCACCCCACCTTAGGGGCGAGCACGCAGTATTTT.

The J gene is TRBJ2-1, the V gene TRBV10-1; 11 bases match TRBD2. V lost 7 bases and J lost 1; bases outside the gene matches: 12. There are 18 residues in the CDR3. From germline, CDR1 is WNHNN and CDR2 SYGVQD (reference sequence). CDR3 sequence: CASIQTSGSLGSYNEQFF. The CDR3 bases are TGCGCCAGCATACAAACTAGCGGGAGTTTGGGATCCTACAATGAGCAGTTCTTC.

The chain has TRBV27 and TRBJ1-5, with a tentative D call TRBD1 (5 bases). This CDR3 spans 13 amino acids. V lost 2 bases and J 6 bases, leaving 8 bases between the germline ends. In germline, CDR1 is MNHEY, CDR2 SMNVEV (reference sequence). This CDR3 is CASSLVGGQPQHF. CDR3 DNA sequence: TGTGCCAGCAGTTTAGTGGGGGGTCAGCCCCAGCATTTT.